Presented here are 13 T cell receptor beta chains from one specimen sequenced in a study of blood T cell repertoires in COVID-19. Measured with immunoSEQ multiplex PCR; TCRdb has only the in-frame clones, and not every one. The sample contains under 200,000 clones, about 88% of which appear only once. The sample taken for sequencing was peripheral blood. These receptors all stem from a middle-aged man with active or convalescent COVID-19.

This clone was seen a few times. The rearrangement links TRBV5-6 to TRBJ1-1; D possibly corresponds to TRBD1 (5 bases). This CDR3 contains 14 residues. Trimming stripped 4 bases from V and 1 base from J, with 11 bases between. Germline-derived CDR1 and CDR2 are SGHDT and YYEEEE. CDR3 in DNA: TGTGCCAGCAGCCGGCGGGGGAGGAACACTGAAGCTTTCTTT. Its protein is CASSRRGRNTEAFF.

This clone came up a few times. V gene TRBV21-1 combines with J gene TRBJ2-1; the D call TRBD1 from the table was never checked on the DNA. TRBV21-1 is reported as a pseudogene. The CDR3 loop spans 14 amino acids. The CDR3 DNA follows: TGTGCCAGCCCTGATCTCTGGCCGTCTAATGAGCAGTTCTTC. Its protein is CASPDLWPSNEQFF.

The chain links TRBV28 to TRBJ2-7; TRBD1 matches 9 bases. CDR1 is MDHEN, CDR2 SYDVKM, per germline. V lost 7 bases, J lost 4 bases, and 14 bases stayed unmatched. The CDR3 consists of 16 residues. DNA of the CDR3: TGTGCCAGCACCCCAGGGGCGACAGGGGGGGTGTACGAGCAGTACTTC. This sequence encodes CASTPGATGGVYEQYF.

V gene TRBV18 combines with J gene TRBJ2-2, with D perhaps TRBD1 (5 bases). V lost 4 bases to trimming and J lost 7 bases, with 13 bases between them. From germline, CDR1 is KGHSH and CDR2 LQKENI. This CDR3 spans 14 amino acids. As DNA, the CDR3 is TGTGCCAGCTCACTAAACCAGGGCGACGGGGAGCTGTTTTTT. This translates into CASSLNQGDGELFF.

The V call is TRBV28, the J call TRBJ2-5; 13 bases agree with TRBD2. The CDR3 extends over 16 amino acids. Germline CDR1 and CDR2: MDHEN and SYDVKM. The ends lost 4 bases at V and 5 bases at J; junction bases unmatched: 7. DNA of the CDR3: TGTGCCAGCAGTTCCGGGACTAGCGGGATCAAGGAGACCCAGTACTTC. Its protein is CASSSGTSGIKETQYF.

This clone was detected once. J is TRBJ1-1 and V is TRBV29-1; D is ambiguous. Trimming cost V 2 bases and J 4 bases, with 17 bases left between them. Germline values: CDR1 SQVTM, CDR2 ANQGSEA. The CDR3 totals 15 residues. CDR3 sequence: CSVERWAPGSTEAFF. As DNA, the CDR3 is TGCAGCGTTGAACGGTGGGCGCCGGGGAGCACTGAAGCTTTCTTT.

The chain has TRBV3-1 (or the pseudogene TRBV3-2) and TRBJ2-2; 13 positions match TRBD2. This CDR3 comprises 17 residues. Looked up from germline, CDR1 is LGHDT and CDR2 is YNNKEL (reference sequence). J was trimmed by 6 bases and V by 4 bases; bases with no gene match: 8. The CDR3 DNA is TGTGCCAGCAGCCCGCGGACTAGCGGGAGTAGTTCCGGGGAGCTGTTTTTT. This sequence encodes CASSPRTSGSSSGELFF.

V is TRBV12-3 or TRBV12-4 and J is TRBJ2-7, with 9 bases matching TRBD1. The CDR3 loop spans 13 amino acids. J was trimmed by 5 bases and V by 4 bases; bases with no gene match: 3. The CDR3 region has the DNA TGTGCCAGCAGTTGGGACAGGGCAAACGAGCAGTACTTC. Translated, it gives CASSWDRANEQYF.

Only one count was recorded for this clone. The genes are TRBV6-5 and TRBJ1-5; D is unresolved. The germline V gene encodes CDR1 MNHEY and CDR2 SVGAGI. The CDR3 is 12 residues long. Trimming pared 6 bases from V and 6 bases from J, leaving 9 bases between. As DNA, the CDR3 is TGTGCCAGCAGGGAGGGTGGTCAGCCCCAGCATTTT. It encodes CASREGGQPQHF.

Here the CDR3 reads CASSLASGAVFYEQYF. The CDR3 region has the DNA TGTGCCAGCAGCTTAGCCTCAGGGGCCGTATTCTACGAGCAGTACTTC. J is TRBJ2-7 and V is TRBV7-9; D is possibly TRBD1 (6 bases). The germline V gene has CDR1 SEHNR and CDR2 FQNEAQ (reference sequence). V lost 0 bases and J lost 3, with 15 bases in between. The CDR3 is 16 amino acids.

The chain combines TRBV10-3 with TRBJ2-3, with D unresolved. The CDR3 loop spans 14 amino acids. Trimming pared 3 bases from V and 1 base from J, leaving 8 bases between. From germline, CDR1 is ENHRY and CDR2 SYGVKD. CDR3 loop: CAISERQGTDTQYF. The CDR3 DNA is TGTGCCATCAGTGAAAGACAAGGCACAGATACGCAGTATTTT.

The J gene is TRBJ2-7, the V gene TRBV7-2; TRBD2 matches at 9 bases. J lost 4 bases, V lost 2 bases, and 9 bases had no gene match. Germline CDR1 is SGHTA and CDR2 is FQGNSA. The CDR3 contains 16 residues. The CDR3 DNA reads as TGTGCCAGCAGCTTAAACCCACCGGGACTAGCATACGAGCAGTACTTC. It is translated as CASSLNPPGLAYEQYF. Using reference TRBV7-2 and TRBJ2-7 for the parts outside the CDR3, the full variable domain is GAGVSQSPSNKVTEKGKDVELRCDPISGHTALYWYRQSLGQGLEFLIYFQGNSAPDKSGLPSDRFSAERTGGSVSTLTIQRTQQEDSAVYLCASSLNPPGLAYEQYFGPGTRLTVT.

This sequence joins TRBV6-5 and TRBJ1-1; TRBD1 aligns across 8 bases. The CDR3 length is 16 residues. Germline V gives CDR1 MNHEY, CDR2 SVGAGI. The V gene end was trimmed by 4 bases and the J gene end by 2 bases; junction bases not matched to a gene: 9. The CDR3 DNA is TGTGCCAGCAGTTCGACAGGGGCGATAGACAACACTGAAGCTTTCTTT. This translates into CASSSTGAIDNTEAFF.